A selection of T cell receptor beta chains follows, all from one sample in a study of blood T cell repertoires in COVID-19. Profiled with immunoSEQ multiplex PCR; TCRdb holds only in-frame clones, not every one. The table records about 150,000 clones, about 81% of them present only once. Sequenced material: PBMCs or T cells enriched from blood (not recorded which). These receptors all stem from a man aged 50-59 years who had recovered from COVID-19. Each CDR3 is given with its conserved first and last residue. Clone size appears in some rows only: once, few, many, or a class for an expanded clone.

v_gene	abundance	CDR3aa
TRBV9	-	CASSVSRAEPSYNEQFF
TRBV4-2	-	CASSQDEKGWRGYTF
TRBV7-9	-	CASSYWEISGNTIYF
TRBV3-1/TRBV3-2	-	CASGGTGGITGELFF
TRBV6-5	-	CASWQGARREQFF
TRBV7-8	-	CASSFPSGGAVFF
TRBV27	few	CASSSPGQGAGGYTF
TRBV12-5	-	CASGLSRYNEQFF
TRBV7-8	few	CASSGTINTGELFF
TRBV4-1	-	CASSPTGTLAKNIQYF
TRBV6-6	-	CASSYGLSLHF
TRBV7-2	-	CASSSGTGGVHEKLFF
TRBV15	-	CATSRVGTNYGYTF
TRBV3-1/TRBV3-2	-	CASSRGHRSGNTIYF
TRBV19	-	CASTFSGTSSEWNEQFF
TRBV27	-	CASSNSRGARYGYTF
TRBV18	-	CASSENRDGYTF
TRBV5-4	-	CASSLDSRGETQYF
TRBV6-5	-	CASTPQQGAKGYTF
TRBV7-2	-	CASSLDRNTEAFF